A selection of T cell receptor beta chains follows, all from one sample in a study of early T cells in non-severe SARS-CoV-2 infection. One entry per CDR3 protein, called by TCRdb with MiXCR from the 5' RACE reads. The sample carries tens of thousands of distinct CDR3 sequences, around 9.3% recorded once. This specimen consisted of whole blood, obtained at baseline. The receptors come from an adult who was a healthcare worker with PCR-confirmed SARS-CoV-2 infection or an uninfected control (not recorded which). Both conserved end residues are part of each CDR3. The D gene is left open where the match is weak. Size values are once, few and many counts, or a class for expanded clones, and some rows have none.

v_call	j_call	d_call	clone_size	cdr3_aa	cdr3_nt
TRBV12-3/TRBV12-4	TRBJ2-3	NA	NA	CASSPSGQQYF	TGTGCCAGCAGCCCTTCCGGGCAGCAGTATTTT
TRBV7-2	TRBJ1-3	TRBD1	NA	CASSGQGVVNTIYF	TGTGCCAGCTCGGGACAGGGGGTTGTAAACACCATATATTTT
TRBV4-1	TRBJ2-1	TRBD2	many	CASSQMGLAGVEQFF	TGCGCCAGCAGCCAAATGGGACTAGCGGGAGTAGAGCAGTTCTTC
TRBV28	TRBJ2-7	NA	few	CASKVYFGGEQYF	TGTGCCAGCAAGGTTTATTTCGGGGGAGAGCAGTACTTC
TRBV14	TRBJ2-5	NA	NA	CASSQDFVEGMAETQYF	TGTGCCAGCAGTCAAGATTTTGTGGAGGGTATGGCGGAGACCCAGTACTTC
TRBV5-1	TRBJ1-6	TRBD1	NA	CASSLDSTGRYNSPLHF	TGCGCCAGCAGCTTGGATTCGACAGGGCGCTATAATTCACCCCTCCACTTT
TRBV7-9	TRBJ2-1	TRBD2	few	CASSLLAGGPNEQFF	TGTGCCAGCAGCTTACTAGCGGGAGGGCCCAATGAGCAGTTCTTC
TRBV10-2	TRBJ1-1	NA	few	CASSLGLYTEAFF	TGCGCCAGCAGCTTAGGACTTTACACTGAAGCTTTCTTT
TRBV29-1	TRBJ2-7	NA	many	CSVVDGPPYEQYF	TGCAGCGTTGTGGACGGACCTCCCTACGAGCAGTACTTC
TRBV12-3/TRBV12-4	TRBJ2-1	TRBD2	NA	CASTRAGVNEQFF	TGTGCCAGCACCCGAGCGGGAGTCAATGAGCAGTTCTTC
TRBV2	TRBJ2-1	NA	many	CASAQLGLVSYNEQFF	TGTGCCAGCGCCCAACTCGGGCTAGTTTCCTACAATGAGCAGTTCTTC
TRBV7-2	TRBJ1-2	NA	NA	CASSLLGSYGYTF	TGTGCCAGCAGCTTACTGGGATCCTATGGCTACACCTTC
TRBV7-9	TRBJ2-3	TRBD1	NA	CASRRGHLDTQYF	TGTGCCAGCAGGAGGGGGCATCTAGATACGCAGTATTTT
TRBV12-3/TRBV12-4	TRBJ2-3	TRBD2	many	CASSPPGLVLGDTDTQYF	TGTGCCAGCAGCCCACCGGGACTAGTATTGGGGGACACAGATACGCAGTATTTT
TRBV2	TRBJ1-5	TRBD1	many	CASRTSRQGYSNQPQHF	TGTGCCAGCAGGACTAGTCGACAGGGATATAGCAATCAGCCCCAGCATTTT
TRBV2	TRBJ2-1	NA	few	CASSRQGGNEQFF	TGTGCCAGCAGTCGACAAGGGGGGAATGAGCAGTTCTTC
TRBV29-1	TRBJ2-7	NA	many	CSVVFPEAVSYEQYF	TGCAGCGTTGTCTTCCCAGAAGCGGTATCCTACGAGCAGTACTTC
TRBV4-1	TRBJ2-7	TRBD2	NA	CASSQDSLAGAQYF	TGCGCCAGCAGCCAAGATTCCCTAGCGGGGGCACAGTACTTC
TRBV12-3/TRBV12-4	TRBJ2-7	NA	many	CASSLTGPLSYEQYF	TGTGCCAGCAGTTTAACGGGGCCCCTCTCCTACGAGCAGTACTTC
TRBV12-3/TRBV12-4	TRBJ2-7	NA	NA	CASSSGAPYEQYF	TGTGCCAGCAGTTCGGGGGCGCCCTACGAGCAGTACTTC
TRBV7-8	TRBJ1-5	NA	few	CASSFLTQGDQPQHF	TGTGCCAGCAGCTTTTTAACGCAGGGCGATCAGCCCCAGCATTTT
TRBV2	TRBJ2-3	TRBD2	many	CASSGLAGDTQYF	TGTGCCAGCAGTGGTCTAGCGGGAGATACGCAGTATTTT
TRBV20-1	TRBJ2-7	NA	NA	CSARDSNSYEQYF	TGCAGTGCTAGGGACAGTAACTCCTACGAGCAGTACTTC
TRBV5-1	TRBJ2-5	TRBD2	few	CASSLTGGPEETQYF	TGCGCCAGCAGCTTGACGGGGGGGCCGGAAGAGACCCAGTACTTC
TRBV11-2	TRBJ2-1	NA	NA	CASSLALATSYNEQFF	TGTGCCAGCAGCTTAGCCCTAGCTACCTCCTACAATGAGCAGTTCTTC